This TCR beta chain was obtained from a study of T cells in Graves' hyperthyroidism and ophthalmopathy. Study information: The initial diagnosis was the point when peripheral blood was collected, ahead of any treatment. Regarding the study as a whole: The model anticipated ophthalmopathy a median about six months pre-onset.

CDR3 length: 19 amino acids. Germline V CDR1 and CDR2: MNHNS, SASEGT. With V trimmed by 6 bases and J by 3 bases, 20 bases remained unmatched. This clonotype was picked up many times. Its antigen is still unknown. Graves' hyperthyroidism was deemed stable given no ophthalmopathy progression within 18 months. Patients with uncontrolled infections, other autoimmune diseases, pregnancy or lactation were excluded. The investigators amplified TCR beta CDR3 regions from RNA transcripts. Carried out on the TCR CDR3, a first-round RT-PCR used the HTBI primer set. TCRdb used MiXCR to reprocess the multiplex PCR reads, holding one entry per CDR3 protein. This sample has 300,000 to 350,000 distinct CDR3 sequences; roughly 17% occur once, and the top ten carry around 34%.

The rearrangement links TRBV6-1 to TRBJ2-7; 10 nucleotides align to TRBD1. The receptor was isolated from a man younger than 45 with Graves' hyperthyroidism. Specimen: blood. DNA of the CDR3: TGTGCCAGCAGCTCGACCAGGGGGACAGGGGTCTTCTTTTGCTACGAGCAGTACTTC. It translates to CASSSTRGTGVFFCYEQYF.